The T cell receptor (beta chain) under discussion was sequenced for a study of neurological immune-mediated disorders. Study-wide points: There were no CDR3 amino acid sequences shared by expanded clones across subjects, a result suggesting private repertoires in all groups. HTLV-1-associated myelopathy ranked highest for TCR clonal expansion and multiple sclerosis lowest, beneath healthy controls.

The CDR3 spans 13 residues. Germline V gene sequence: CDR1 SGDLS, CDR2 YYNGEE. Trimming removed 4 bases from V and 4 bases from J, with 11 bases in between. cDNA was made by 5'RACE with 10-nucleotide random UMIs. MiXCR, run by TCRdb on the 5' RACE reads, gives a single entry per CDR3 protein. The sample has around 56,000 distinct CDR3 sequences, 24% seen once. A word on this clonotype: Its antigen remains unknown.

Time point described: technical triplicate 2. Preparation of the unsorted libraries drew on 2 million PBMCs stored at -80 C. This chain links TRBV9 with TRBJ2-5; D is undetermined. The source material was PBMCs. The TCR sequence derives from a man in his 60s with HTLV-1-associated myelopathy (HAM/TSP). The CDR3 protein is CASSLSSSETQYF. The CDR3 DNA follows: TGTGCCAGCAGCCTCTCGTCCTCAGAGACCCAGTACTTC.